This TCR beta chain is from a study of T cells in Graves' hyperthyroidism and ophthalmopathy. Amplified TCR beta CDR3 regions derived from RNA transcripts. The primer set for the first-round RT-PCR of the TCR CDR3 was HTBI. MiXCR, run by TCRdb on the multiplex PCR reads, gives a single entry per CDR3 protein. The repertoire includes approximately 690,000 distinct CDR3 sequences, 14% of them detected once, and around 13% sits in the top ten. The sample consisted of blood. The sequence was collected from a woman in her fifties or sixties with Graves' ophthalmopathy.

CDR3 amino acids: CASSQQASSGRSGGEQFF. CDR3 coding DNA: TGTGCCAGCAGCCAACAAGCCTCTAGCGGAAGGTCTGGCGGTGAGCAGTTCTTC. The V gene is TRBV3-1, the J gene TRBJ2-1; 7 nucleotides match TRBD2. Per the germline V gene, CDR1 is LGHDT and CDR2 is YNNKEL (reference sequence). The J segment lost 9 bases and the V segment lost 2 bases, leaving 19 bases of the junction unmatched. The CDR3 is made up of 18 amino acids.